The present T cell receptor beta chain was sequenced within a study of T cells in Graves' hyperthyroidism and ophthalmopathy. Hyperthyroidism in the patients, aged 18 to 65, was newly diagnosed and under 2 months in duration. Investigators excluded patients with uncontrolled infection, other autoimmune disease, pregnancy or lactation. PBMCs were obtained from 10 ml fresh peripheral blood. The TCR beta CDR3 regions underwent amplification using RNA transcripts as the source. TCR CDR3 regions were first amplified by RT-PCR with HTBI primers. TCRdb reprocessed the multiplex PCR reads with MiXCR, giving one entry per CDR3 protein. This sample has approximately 430,000 distinct CDR3 sequences, with 15% to 18% found just once. V dropped 7 bases and J dropped 7 bases, with 19 bases sitting between them. The CDR3 sequence is 14 residues long.

The receptor comes from a woman aged 18-35 years with Graves' hyperthyroidism. The V gene is TRBV12-3 or TRBV12-4, the J gene TRBJ2-5, with D perhaps matching TRBD2 (6 bases). What was sequenced was blood. CDR3 in amino acids: CASTDTGTSRTQYF. The DNA for the CDR3 is TGTGCCAGCACCGATACCGGGACTTCCAGGACCCAGTACTTC.